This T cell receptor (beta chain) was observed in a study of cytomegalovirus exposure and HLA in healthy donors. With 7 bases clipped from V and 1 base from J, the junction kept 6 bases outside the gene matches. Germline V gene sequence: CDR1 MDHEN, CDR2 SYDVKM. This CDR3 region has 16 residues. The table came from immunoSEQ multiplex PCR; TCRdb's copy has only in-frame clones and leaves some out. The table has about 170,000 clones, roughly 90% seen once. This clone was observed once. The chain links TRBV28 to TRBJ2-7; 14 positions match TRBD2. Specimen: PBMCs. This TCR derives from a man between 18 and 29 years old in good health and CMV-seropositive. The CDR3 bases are TGTGCCAGCAACCCAGGGACTAGCGGGAGTTCCTACGAGCAGTACTTC. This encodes CASNPGTSGSSYEQYF.